What follows are 30 T cell receptor beta chains derived from one specimen sequenced in a study of lung T cells in sarcoidosis with Löfgren's syndrome. TCRdb redid the calling of the reads with MiXCR, one entry per CDR3 protein. The sample includes 8,000 to 10,000 distinct CDR3 sequences, around 21% of them seen just once. Source material: CD4+ T cells from bronchoalveolar lavage fluid. The receptors were gathered from a human donor with sarcoidosis (Löfgren's syndrome or another form), or a control subject (not recorded which).

This clonotype has a handful of counts. A single base separates this from a much larger clone, so it may be a read error. This is likely a read error, given that the CDR3 carries no conserved phenylalanine or tryptophan at its end. The chain carries TRBV18 and TRBJ1-1; D unclear. Germline values: CDR1 KGHSH, CDR2 LQKENI. Trimming took off 2 bases at V and 1 base at J, with 11 bases between the two ends. This CDR3 spans 15 amino acids. DNA for the CDR3: TGTGCCAGCTCACCAACGAGGGAAGGGAACACTGAAGCTTTCCTT. It yields the protein CASSPTREGNTEAFL.

This clonotype is labeled medium-sized (0.01 to 0.1%). The J gene is TRBJ2-1, the V gene TRBV20-1, with 12 bases matching TRBD2. The CDR3 is 15 residues long. Unmatched junction bases numbered 6, after V lost 5 bases and J lost 4 bases. Looked up from germline, CDR1 is DFQATT and CDR2 is SNEGSKA (reference sequence). The CDR3 sequence: CSADQLAGGYNEQFF. The CDR3 DNA sequence: TGCAGTGCTGACCAGCTAGCGGGGGGGTACAATGAGCAGTTCTTC.

As for this clonotype: One end of the junction is discordant with germline, which a read error may explain. V usage is TRBV9 and J usage is TRBJ2-3; D is possibly TRBD2 (5 bases). Germline V gene data show CDR1 as SGDLS and CDR2 as YYNGEE. This CDR3 has 14 amino acids. The CDR3 here is CASGVHSSTNTQYF. CDR3 nucleotides: TGTGCCAGCGGCGTCCACTCTAGCACAAATACGCAATATTTT.

This clonotype was counted ten times or more. The genes are TRBV7-9 and TRBJ2-2, with 7 bases identical to TRBD1. Trimming took 7 bases from V and 8 from J; bases not matched to a gene: 13. The CDR3 extends over 15 amino acids. CDR1 is SEHNR and CDR2 is FQNEAQ in the germline V gene (reference sequence). The CDR3 spells CASTLTSTGTGELFF. DNA of the CDR3: TGTGCCAGCACCCTCACTTCGACAGGGACGGGGGAGCTGTTTTTT.

This clonotype was picked up many times. The CDR3 region is CSAAQAGANTGELFF. CDR3 DNA sequence: TGCAGTGCTGCCCAAGCGGGGGCCAACACCGGGGAGCTGTTTTTT. The chain uses TRBV20-1 and TRBJ2-2; 8 bases match TRBD2. The V and J ends lost 5 bases and 2 bases, in that order; junction bases with no gene match: 7. Germline V gives CDR1 DFQATT, CDR2 SNEGSKA (reference sequence). This CDR3 is built from 15 residues.

The chain combines TRBV30 with TRBJ2-5; D remains unclear. In germline, CDR1 is GTSNPN, CDR2 SVGIG (reference sequence). The CDR3 loop spans 16 amino acids. V gave up 2 bases and J gave up 2 bases, with 18 bases separating them. CDR3 DNA sequence: TGTGCCTGGAGTCCTCTCCTCCCCATGCGGCAAGAGACCCAGTACTTC. This encodes CAWSPLLPMRQETQYF.

At least ten counts were recorded for this clonotype. This chain uses TRBV4-2 with TRBJ2-2; D possibly corresponds to TRBD1 (6 bases). Germline CDR1 reads LGHNA; CDR2 reads YNFKEQ. V lost 0 bases and J 0 bases, leaving 8 bases between the germline ends. This CDR3 region has 16 residues. CDR3: CASSQDRGPNTGELFF. CDR3 DNA sequence: TGTGCCAGCAGCCAAGACAGGGGTCCGAACACCGGGGAGCTGTTTTTT.

This clonotype showed up many times. The chain uses TRBV6-1 and TRBJ1-5, with D possibly TRBD1 on 6 matching bases. Germline loops: CDR1 MNHNS, CDR2 SASEGT. V was shortened by 4 bases and J by 0 bases, with 10 bases between the two germline ends. The CDR3 extends over 15 amino acids. In DNA form, the CDR3 reads TGTGCCAGCAGTGGTGGACAGTATAGCAATCAGCCCCAGCATTTT. Translation gives CASSGGQYSNQPQHF.

This clonotype showed up many times. The chain combines TRBV7-2 with TRBJ1-5; D gene ambiguous. Trimming removed 2 bases from V and 5 bases from J, with 13 bases in between. This CDR3 contains 15 residues. Germline lookup yields CDR1 SGHTA and CDR2 FQGNSA. CDR3 protein: CASSLIVGLYQPQHF. The CDR3 DNA is TGTGCCAGCAGCTTAATTGTGGGGTTATATCAGCCCCAGCATTTT. Combining the CDR3 with reference TRBV7-2 and TRBJ1-5 gives the whole variable domain GAGVSQSPSNKVTEKGKDVELRCDPISGHTALYWYRQSLGQGLEFLIYFQGNSAPDKSGLPSDRFSAERTGGSVSTLTIQRTQQEDSAVYLCASSLIVGLYQPQHFGDGTRLSIL.

The chain combines TRBV2 with TRBJ1-1; TRBD1 is a possible D gene (6 bases). CDR1 is SNHLY and CDR2 is FYNNEI in the germline V gene. This CDR3 region has 14 residues. V shed 7 bases and J shed 4 bases, with 16 bases lying between them. The CDR3 DNA reads as TGTGCCAGCACAAGGGGGGGTTCGGCCACTGAAGCTTTCTTT. It encodes CASTRGGSATEAFF.

In this sample, this clonotype turned up a few times. The genes are TRBV27 and TRBJ2-3; D is perhaps TRBD2 (6 bases). The CDR3 sequence is 14 residues long. Between the trimmed V and J ends, which lost 5 bases and 8 bases, there was a span of 17 bases. Germline lookup yields CDR1 MNHEY and CDR2 SMNVEV (reference sequence). The CDR3 protein is CASSPRLDGATQYF. The CDR3 nucleotides are TGTGCCAGCAGTCCCAGACTAGATGGGGCTACGCAGTATTTT.

This clonotype came up a few times. V and J are TRBV11-2 and TRBJ1-1; D might be TRBD1 (6 bases). This CDR3 comprises 15 residues. V shed 7 bases and J shed 4 bases, with 19 bases lying between them. Germline CDR1 reads SGHAT; CDR2 reads FQNNGV. CDR3 region: CASTRGGARGTEAFF. In DNA form, the CDR3 reads TGTGCCAGCACCCGAGGGGGGGCGCGGGGCACTGAAGCTTTCTTT. The full variable domain, with the rest looked up from reference TRBV11-2 and TRBJ1-1, is EAGVAQSPRYKIIEKRQSVAFWCNPISGHATLYWYQQILGQGPKLLIQFQNNGVVDDSQLPKDRFSAERLKGVDSTLKIQPAKLEDSAVYLCASTRGGARGTEAFFGQGTRLTVV.

About this clonotype: One base away lies a much larger clone, so this may be a sequencing read error. The rearrangement joins TRBV6-2 or TRBV6-3 to TRBJ1-5; D might be TRBD1 (6 bases). The DNA end favors TRBJ2-3, so the J call may be wrong. Germline CDR1 MNHEY, CDR2 SVGEGT. The CDR3 runs 15 residues. The CDR3 bases are TGTGCCAGCAGTGGTGGACAGTATAGCAATCAGCCCCAGTATTTT. Translation gives CASSGGQYSNQPQYF.

This clonotype has a count of ten or more. CDR3 sequence: CASRGGTAYGYTF. CDR3 DNA: TGTGCCAGCAGGGGGGGGACAGCTTATGGCTACACCTTC. V and J are TRBV6-1 and TRBJ1-2; 7 bases match TRBD1. The CDR3 covers 13 residues. The germline V gene encodes CDR1 MNHNS and CDR2 SASEGT. Germline trimming cut 6 bases from V and 5 bases from J; bases unmatched to any gene: 6.

There are many counts of this clonotype. The chain recombines TRBV20-1 with TRBJ1-4; D ambiguous. Per germline, CDR1 DFQATT and CDR2 SNEGSKA (reference sequence). V was clipped by 2 bases and J by 3 bases, with 7 bases between them. The CDR3 totals 13 residues. The CDR3: CSARLEPNEKLFF. Here the CDR3 DNA reads TGCAGTGCTAGACTGGAACCTAATGAAAAACTGTTTTTT.

This clonotype was picked up a small number of times. The chain uses TRBV6-2 or TRBV6-3 and TRBJ2-1; 10 bases are a match to TRBD2. CDR3 length equals 16 residues. Looked up from germline, CDR1 is MNHEY and CDR2 is SVGEGT. The trim removed 6 bases at V and 0 bases at J, leaving 5 bases unmatched. CDR3 amino acids: CASRPRTSGSYNEQFF. In DNA form, the CDR3 reads TGTGCCAGCAGACCACGGACTAGCGGCTCCTACAATGAGCAGTTCTTC.

Worth noting for this clonotype: An end of the junction differs from the germline gene, which may be a read error. This rearrangement joins TRBV11-2 to TRBJ1-2; possible D gene TRBD1, 5 bases. CDR3 length equals 11 residues. Per the germline V gene, CDR1 is SGHAT and CDR2 is FQNNGV. The CDR3, as DNA: TGTGCCAGCAGCGCCGGGACTACCCCTTTATTC. It translates to CASSAGTTPLF.

There are many counts of this clonotype. V is TRBV4-2 and J is TRBJ1-3; D may be TRBD1 (6 bases). V lost 0 bases and J lost 0, with 15 bases in between. Germline-derived CDR1 and CDR2 are LGHNA and YNFKEQ. The CDR3 extends over 18 amino acids. The CDR3 loop reads CASSQDSLTGYSGNTIYF. In DNA, the CDR3 is TGTGCCAGCAGCCAAGATTCCCTGACAGGATACTCTGGAAACACCATATATTTT.

The chain couples TRBV12-3 or TRBV12-4 to TRBJ2-7; D unclear. The CDR3 length is 13 residues. V was pared by 1 base and J by 1 base, with 5 bases between. The CDR3 spells CASSLELSYEQYF. The CDR3 DNA reads as TGTGCCAGCAGTTTAGAACTTTCCTACGAGCAGTACTTC.

Note on this clonotype: A much larger clone sits a single nucleotide away, making a read error possible. The chain uses TRBV6-1 and TRBJ2-1; TRBD2 matches at 16 bases. V gave up 2 bases and J gave up 12 bases; unmatched junction bases: 16. The germline gives CDR1 MNHNS, CDR2 SASEGT. The CDR3 has 19 amino acids. CDR3 loop: CASSENSMVGTSGGDGQFF. In DNA, the CDR3 is TGTGCCAGCAGTGAAAATTCAATGGTGGGGACTAGCGGGGGGGATGGGCAGTTCTTC.

This clonotype was observed many times. CDR3 region: CASSMGGGTEAFF. The CDR3, as DNA: TGTGCCAGCAGTATGGGGGGTGGCACTGAAGCTTTCTTT. This chain uses TRBV12-3 or TRBV12-4 with TRBJ1-1, with D possibly matching TRBD1 (5 bases). The ends were cut back, 5 bases at V and 4 bases at J, with 11 bases in the middle. The CDR3 consists of 13 residues.

This clonotype was recorded at least ten times. J is TRBJ1-5 and V is TRBV15; 8 bases are a match to TRBD1. The germline V gene encodes CDR1 LNHNV and CDR2 YYDKDF (reference sequence). After removal of 1 base from V and 6 bases from J, the junction contained 5 bases not matched to a gene. The CDR3 has 15 residues. The CDR3 protein is CATSRGTGSGQPQHF. Written as DNA, the CDR3 is TGTGCCACCAGCAGAGGGACAGGGTCGGGTCAGCCCCAGCATTTT.

As concerns this clonotype: This may be a read error: a much more frequent sequence differs by one nucleotide. J is TRBJ1-5 and V is TRBV3-1; 7 nucleotides line up with TRBD1. CDR3 length: 15 amino acids. V shed 4 bases and J 7 bases; nucleotides not matched to a gene: 10. The germline gives CDR1 LGHDT, CDR2 YNNKEL (reference sequence). The CDR3 loop is CASSPPTGVGQPQHF. The CDR3 DNA is TGTGCCAGCAGCCCTCCAACAGGGGTGGGACAGCCCCAGCATTTT.

By share of the sample, this clonotype is medium-sized. This chain uses TRBV6-1 with TRBJ2-5; a possible D gene is TRBD1 (6 bases). Germline V gene sequence: CDR1 MNHNS, CDR2 SASEGT. This CDR3 is 14 amino acids long. Trimming removed 6 bases from V and 3 bases from J, with 14 bases in between. CDR3 region: CASSRTQGKETQYF. The CDR3 bases are TGTGCCAGCAGCCGGACGCAGGGGAAAGAGACCCAGTACTTC.

This clonotype has at least ten counts. The rearrangement uses TRBV7-9 and TRBJ1-3; possible D gene TRBD1, 6 bases. V was shortened by 4 bases and J by 10 bases, with 14 bases between the two germline ends. In germline, CDR1 is SEHNR, CDR2 FQNEAQ (reference sequence). The CDR3 spans 13 residues. The CDR3 DNA sequence: TGTGCCAGCAGCTCCCGACAGGACGTGACCATATATTTT. Translation gives CASSSRQDVTIYF.

This clonotype was counted ten times or more. V usage is TRBV2 and J usage is TRBJ1-4; TRBD1 is a possible D gene (5 bases). V lost 7 bases and J 5 bases, leaving 14 bases between the germline ends. This CDR3 comprises 14 residues. Germline CDR1 and CDR2: SNHLY and FYNNEI. The CDR3 region is CASTAGRGNEKLFF. The CDR3 DNA follows: TGTGCCAGCACCGCAGGGAGGGGAAATGAAAAACTGTTTTTT.

This clonotype is medium-sized within its sample. The chain recombines TRBV20-1 with TRBJ1-1, with D unresolved. Trimming removed 1 base at V and 7 bases at J, with 10 bases between. CDR1 is DFQATT, CDR2 SNEGSKA, per germline (reference sequence). This CDR3 region has 12 residues. CDR3 sequence reads: CSARAPGHEAFF. The CDR3 nucleotides read TGCAGTGCTAGAGCCCCTGGCCATGAAGCTTTCTTT.

The V call is TRBV24-1, the J call TRBJ1-5; D is unresolved. Germline CDR1 KGHDR, CDR2 SFDVKD. V lost 5 bases, J lost 0 bases, and 4 bases lay in between. CDR3 length: 13 residues. The CDR3 DNA sequence: TGTGCCACCAGTGGAGATAGCAATCAGCCCCAGCATTTT. Amino acid sequence: CATSGDSNQPQHF.

V gene TRBV3-1 combines with J gene TRBJ2-5, with D possibly matching TRBD1 (5 bases). CDR1 LGHDT and CDR2 YNNKEL come from the germline V gene (reference sequence). Trimming stripped 2 bases from V and 5 bases from J, with 15 bases between. This CDR3 region has 15 residues. CDR3 DNA sequence: TGTGCCAGCAGCCAAATGGGGCACTCGCCGGAGACCCAGTACTTC. Translation gives CASSQMGHSPETQYF.

This clonotype was recorded at least ten times. In nucleotides, the CDR3 is TGTGCCAGCAGCTTTAAGGGCCCCTATGGCTACACCTTC. This sequence encodes CASSFKGPYGYTF. The gene calls are TRBV7-2 and TRBJ1-2; D is unclear. This CDR3 is built from 13 residues. V dropped 3 bases and J dropped 4 bases, with 9 bases sitting between them. Germline CDR1 SGHTA, CDR2 FQGNSA.